Listed here is a single TCR beta chain. Division of CD4+ cells produced a CD45RA+ naive subset and a CD45RA-negative memory subset. This record comes from a study of shared clonotypes between healthy human individuals. Genomic DNA of every subset was divided equally among multiple immunoSEQ plates. TCRdb keeps only in-frame clones here, not all; method: immunoSEQ multiplex PCR. The data contain around 1.4 million clones, approximately 98.5% of them singletons. The V and J ends lost 2 bases and 6 bases, in that order; junction bases with no gene match: 11. CDR3 length: 16 amino acids. Per germline, CDR1 SGHRS and CDR2 YFSETQ.

The chain employs TRBV5-1 and TRBJ1-2; TRBD1 agrees at 9 bases. Sequencing was performed on naive CD4+ T cells sorted from blood. Subset in this sample: CD45RA+ positively selected. The source of this sequence is a man aged 30 to 45 in good health. CDR3 sequence: CASSFGGQGSTDGYTF. CDR3 nucleotide sequence: TGCGCCAGCAGCTTCGGGGGACAGGGCTCGACAGATGGCTACACCTTC.